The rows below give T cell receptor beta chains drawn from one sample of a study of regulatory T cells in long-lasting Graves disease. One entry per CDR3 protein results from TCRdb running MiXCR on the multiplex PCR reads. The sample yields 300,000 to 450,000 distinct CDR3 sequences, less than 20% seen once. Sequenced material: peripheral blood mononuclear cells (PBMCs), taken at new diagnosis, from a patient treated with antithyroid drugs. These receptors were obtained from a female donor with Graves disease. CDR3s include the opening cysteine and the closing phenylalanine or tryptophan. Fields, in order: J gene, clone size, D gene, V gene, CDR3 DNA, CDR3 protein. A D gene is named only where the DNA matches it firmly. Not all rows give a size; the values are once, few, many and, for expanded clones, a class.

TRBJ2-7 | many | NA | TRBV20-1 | TGCAGTGCTTCCAAGTCCTACGAGCAGTACTTC | CSASKSYEQYF
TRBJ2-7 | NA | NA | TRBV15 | TGTGCCACCGCGACTAGCTCCTACGAGCAGTACTTC | CATATSSYEQYF
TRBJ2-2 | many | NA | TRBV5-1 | TGCGCCAGCAGCTTGCTTAGACGGGACGGGGAGCTGTTTTTT | CASSLLRRDGELFF
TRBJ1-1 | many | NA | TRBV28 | TGTGCCAGCAGTAGCATGAACACTGAAGCTTTCTTT | CASSSMNTEAFF
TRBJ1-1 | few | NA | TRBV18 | TGTGCCAGCTCCCTACAGCCCCGGTTGGCTGAAGCTTTCTTT | CASSLQPRLAEAFF
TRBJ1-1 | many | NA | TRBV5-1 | TGCGCCAGCAGCTTGGCTTCCGGTTACACTGAAGCTTTCTTT | CASSLASGYTEAFF
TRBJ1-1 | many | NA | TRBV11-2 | TGTGCCAGCAGCCCTAACAGGGTTGCTGAAGCTTTCTTT | CASSPNRVAEAFF
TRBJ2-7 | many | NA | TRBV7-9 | TGTGCCAGCAGCCCCGGGATCGAGCAGTACTTC | CASSPGIEQYF
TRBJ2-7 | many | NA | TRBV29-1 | TGCAGCGTTGAAGACCCGGGACCAACCTACGAGCAGTACTTC | CSVEDPGPTYEQYF
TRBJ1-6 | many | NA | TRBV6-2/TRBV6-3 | TGTGCCAGCAGTACCCGGGGACGGAGCAATTCACCCCTCCACTTT | CASSTRGRSNSPLHF
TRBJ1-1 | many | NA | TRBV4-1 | TGCGCCAGCAGCCCTACCGGGGGGGCTCCGGACACTGAAGCTTTCTTT | CASSPTGGAPDTEAFF
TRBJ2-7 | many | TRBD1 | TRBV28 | TGTGCCAGCAGTCCGGGACAGGACTACGAGCAGTACTTC | CASSPGQDYEQYF
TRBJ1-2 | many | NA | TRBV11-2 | TGTGCCAGCAGCTCAACCCCGGACCGCAATGGCTACACCTTC | CASSSTPDRNGYTF
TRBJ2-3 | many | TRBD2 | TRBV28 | TGTGCCAGCAGGACCGGGACTAGCGGAAGCACAGATACGCAGTATTTT | CASRTGTSGSTDTQYF